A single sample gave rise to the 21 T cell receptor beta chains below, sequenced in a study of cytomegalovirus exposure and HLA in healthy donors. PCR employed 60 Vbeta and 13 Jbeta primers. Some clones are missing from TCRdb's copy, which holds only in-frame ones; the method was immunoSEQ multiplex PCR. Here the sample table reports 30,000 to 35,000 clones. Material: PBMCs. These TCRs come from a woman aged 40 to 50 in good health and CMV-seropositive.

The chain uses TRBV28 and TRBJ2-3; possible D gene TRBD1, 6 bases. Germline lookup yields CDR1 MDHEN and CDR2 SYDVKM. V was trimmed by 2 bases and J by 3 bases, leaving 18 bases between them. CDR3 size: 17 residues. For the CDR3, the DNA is TGTGCCAGCAGTTTACCCCCAGGGGCCCCTCTGACAGATACGCAGTATTTT. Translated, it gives CASSLPPGAPLTDTQYF.

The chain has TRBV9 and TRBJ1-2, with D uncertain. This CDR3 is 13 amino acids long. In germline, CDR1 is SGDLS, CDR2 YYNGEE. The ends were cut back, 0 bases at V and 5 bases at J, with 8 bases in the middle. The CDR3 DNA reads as TGTGCCAGCAGCGTAGAATCAGGATATGGCTACACCTTC. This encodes CASSVESGYGYTF.

This CDR3 is CASSYSYNTEAFF. CDR3 sequence (DNA): TGTGCCAGCAGTTACTCGTATAACACTGAAGCTTTCTTT. This rearrangement joins TRBV6-5 to TRBJ1-1; D is unresolved. The V end lost 0 bases, the J end lost 2 bases, and 4 bases lay between the germline ends. Germline V lookup: CDR1 MNHEY, CDR2 SVGAGI. This CDR3 has 13 residues.

As DNA, the CDR3 is TGTGCCAGCAGTCACAATTGGGCTAGCGGAAAATACGAGCAGTACTTC. Protein: CASSHNWASGKYEQYF. The chain uses TRBV5-6 and TRBJ2-7; 7 positions agree with TRBD2. Germline V lookup: CDR1 SGHDT, CDR2 YYEEEE. This CDR3 region has 16 residues. V lost 5 bases and J lost 4; bases outside the gene matches: 15.

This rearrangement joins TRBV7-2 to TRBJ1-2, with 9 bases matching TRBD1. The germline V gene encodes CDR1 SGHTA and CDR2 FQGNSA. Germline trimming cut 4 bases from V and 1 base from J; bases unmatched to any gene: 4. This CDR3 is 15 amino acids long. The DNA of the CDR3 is TGTGCCAGCAGCTATGGACAGGGGAGTAACTATGGCTACACCTTC. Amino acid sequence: CASSYGQGSNYGYTF.

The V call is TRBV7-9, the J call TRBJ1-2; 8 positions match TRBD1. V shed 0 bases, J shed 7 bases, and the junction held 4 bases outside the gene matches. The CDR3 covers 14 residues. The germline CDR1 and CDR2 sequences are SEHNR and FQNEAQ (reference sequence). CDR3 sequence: CASSLATGDGGYTF. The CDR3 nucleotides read TGTGCCAGCAGCTTAGCGACAGGGGATGGTGGCTACACCTTC.

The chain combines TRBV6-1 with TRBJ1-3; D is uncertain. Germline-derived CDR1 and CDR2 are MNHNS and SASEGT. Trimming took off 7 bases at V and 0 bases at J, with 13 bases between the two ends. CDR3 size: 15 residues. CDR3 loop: CASTRTVYSGNTIYF. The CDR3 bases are TGTGCCAGCACCAGAACAGTGTACTCTGGAAACACCATATATTTT.

CDR3 amino acids: CASSFGTGSGEQYF. The DNA of the CDR3 is TGTGCCAGCAGTTTCGGGACAGGGTCGGGCGAGCAGTACTTC. The J gene is TRBJ2-7, the V gene TRBV27; 9 bases are shared with TRBD1. Trimming took 3 bases from V and 6 from J; bases not matched to a gene: 6. The CDR3 runs 14 residues. Germline lookup yields CDR1 MNHEY and CDR2 SMNVEV (reference sequence).

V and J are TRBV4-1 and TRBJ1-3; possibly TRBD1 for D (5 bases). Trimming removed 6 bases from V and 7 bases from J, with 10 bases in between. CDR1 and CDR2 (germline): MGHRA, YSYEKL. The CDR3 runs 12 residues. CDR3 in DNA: TGCGCCAGCAGGGGGCAGACCAACACCATATATTTT. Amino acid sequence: CASRGQTNTIYF.

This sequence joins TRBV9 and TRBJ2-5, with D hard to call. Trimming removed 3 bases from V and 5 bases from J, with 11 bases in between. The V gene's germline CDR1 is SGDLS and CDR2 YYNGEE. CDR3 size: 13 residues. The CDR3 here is CASSAGSVETQYF. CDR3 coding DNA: TGTGCCAGCAGCGCAGGATCGGTGGAGACCCAGTACTTC.

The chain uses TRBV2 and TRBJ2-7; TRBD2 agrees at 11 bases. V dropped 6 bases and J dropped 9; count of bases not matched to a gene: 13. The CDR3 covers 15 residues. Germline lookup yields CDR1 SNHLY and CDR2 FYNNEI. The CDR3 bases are TGTGCCAGCAGCCCTATAAGTAGCGGGAGGGCCAGGCAGTACTTC. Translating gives CASSPISSGRARQYF.

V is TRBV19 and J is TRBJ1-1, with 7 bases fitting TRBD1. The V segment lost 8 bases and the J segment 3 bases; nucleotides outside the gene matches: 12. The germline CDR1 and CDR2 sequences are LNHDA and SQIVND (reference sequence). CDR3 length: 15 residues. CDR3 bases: TGTGCCAGTTCGACCCTTAGCAGGGGGGACACTGAAGCTTTCTTT. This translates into CASSTLSRGDTEAFF.

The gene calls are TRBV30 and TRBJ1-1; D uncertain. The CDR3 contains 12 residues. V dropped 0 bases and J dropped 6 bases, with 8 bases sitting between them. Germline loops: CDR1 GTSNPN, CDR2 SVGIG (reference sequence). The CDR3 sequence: CAWSVRVAEAFF. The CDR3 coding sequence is TGTGCCTGGAGTGTACGAGTGGCTGAAGCTTTCTTT.

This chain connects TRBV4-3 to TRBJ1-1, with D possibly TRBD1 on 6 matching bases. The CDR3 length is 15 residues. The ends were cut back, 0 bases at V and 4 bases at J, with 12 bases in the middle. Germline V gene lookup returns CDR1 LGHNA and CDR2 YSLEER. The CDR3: CASSQEMRGFTEAFF. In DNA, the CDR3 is TGCGCCAGCAGCCAAGAAATGAGGGGGTTCACTGAAGCTTTCTTT.

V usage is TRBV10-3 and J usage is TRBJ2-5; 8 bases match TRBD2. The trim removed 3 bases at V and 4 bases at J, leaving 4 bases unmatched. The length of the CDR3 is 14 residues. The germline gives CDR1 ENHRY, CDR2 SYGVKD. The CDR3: CAISEGAGAETQYF. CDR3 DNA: TGTGCCATCAGTGAAGGAGCGGGAGCAGAGACCCAGTACTTC.

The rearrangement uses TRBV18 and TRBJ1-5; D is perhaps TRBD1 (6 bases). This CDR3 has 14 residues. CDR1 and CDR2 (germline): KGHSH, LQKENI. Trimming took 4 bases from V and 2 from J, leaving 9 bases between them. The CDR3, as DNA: TGTGCCAGCTCACGAGGGGGAGGCAATCAGCCCCAGCATTTT. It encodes CASSRGGGNQPQHF. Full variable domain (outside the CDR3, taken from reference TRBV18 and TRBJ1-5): NAGVMQNPRHLVRRRGQEARLRCSPMKGHSHVYWYRQLPEEGLKFMVYLQKENIIDESGMPKERFSAEFPKEGPSILRIQQVVRGDSAAYFCASSRGGGNQPQHFGDGTRLSIL.

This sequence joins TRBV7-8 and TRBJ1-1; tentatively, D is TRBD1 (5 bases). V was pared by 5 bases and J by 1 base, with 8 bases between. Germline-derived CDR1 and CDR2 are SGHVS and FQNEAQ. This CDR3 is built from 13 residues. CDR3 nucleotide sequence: TGTGCCAGCAGCACAGGTCGGAACACTGAAGCTTTCTTT. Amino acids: CASSTGRNTEAFF. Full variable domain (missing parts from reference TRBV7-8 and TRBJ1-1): GAGVSQSPRYKVAKRGQDVALRCDPISGHVSLFWYQQALGQGPEFLTYFQNEAQLDKSGLPSDRFFAERPEGSVSTLKIQRTQQEDSAVYLCASSTGRNTEAFFGQGTRLTVV.

CDR3 loop: CASSPPRRGLGTEAFF. The CDR3, as DNA: TGTGCCAGCAGCCCTCCCCGAAGGGGGCTGGGCACTGAAGCTTTCTTT. The rearrangement links TRBV7-9 to TRBJ1-1; TRBD1 matches at 7 bases. J gave up 4 bases and V 5 bases, and 13 bases lay outside the gene matches. Germline V gene sequence: CDR1 SEHNR, CDR2 FQNEAQ (reference sequence). The CDR3 is 16 amino acids.

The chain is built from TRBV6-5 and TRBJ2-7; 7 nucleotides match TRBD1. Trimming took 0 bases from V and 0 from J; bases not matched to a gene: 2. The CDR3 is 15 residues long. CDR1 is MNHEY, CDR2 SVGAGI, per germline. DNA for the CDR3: TGTGCCAGCAGTTACTCCGGGACAGTCTCCTACGAGCAGTACTTC. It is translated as CASSYSGTVSYEQYF.

The CDR3 nucleotides read TGTGCCAGCAGCGCACAGGTTAACACTGAAGCTTTCTTT. Protein product: CASSAQVNTEAFF. The V and J genes are TRBV7-3 and TRBJ1-1; D is possibly TRBD1 (5 bases). The CDR3 has 13 residues. V shed 5 bases and J shed 2 bases, with 9 bases lying between them. Germline V CDR1 and CDR2: SGHTA, FQGTGA.

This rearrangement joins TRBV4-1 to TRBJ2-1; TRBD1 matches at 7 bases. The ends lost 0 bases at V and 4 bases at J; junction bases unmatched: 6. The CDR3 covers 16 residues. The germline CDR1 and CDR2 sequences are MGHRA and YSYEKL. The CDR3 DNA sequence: TGCGCCAGCAGCCAAGACCGGACAGGAAGATACAATGAGCAGTTCTTC. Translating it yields CASSQDRTGRYNEQFF.